Listed here are 25 T cell receptor beta chains from one sample, sequenced in a study of blood T cell repertoires in COVID-19. The method was immunoSEQ multiplex PCR; TCRdb's version includes in-frame clones alone and lacks a portion of them. The sample records 130,000 or so clones, roughly four fifths being singletons. Sequenced input: peripheral blood. Every receptor here comes from a human donor in a cohort sampled during active COVID-19.

The chain is built from TRBV6-2 or TRBV6-3 and TRBJ2-5; D perhaps matches TRBD2 (5 bases). V lost 6 bases and J lost 2, with 16 bases in between. The CDR3 has 15 amino acids. Looked up from germline, CDR1 is MNHEY and CDR2 is SVGEGT. The CDR3, as DNA: TGTGCCAGCAGCATCTCTCCGGGAACGCAAGAGACCCAGTACTTC. It encodes CASSISPGTQETQYF.

The chain links TRBV9 to TRBJ1-1; D gene ambiguous. The V gene lost 0 bases and the J gene lost 2 bases, with 11 bases spanning the gap. The CDR3 totals 15 residues. In germline, CDR1 is SGDLS, CDR2 YYNGEE. Written as DNA, the CDR3 is TGTGCCAGCAGCGTAGTTCAGGTGGAAAACACTGAAGCTTTCTTT. Protein sequence: CASSVVQVENTEAFF.

The CDR3 protein is CASSPSLGLAGGPRDEQYF. DNA of the CDR3: TGTGCCAGCAGCCCGAGTTTGGGACTAGCGGGGGGGCCGCGAGACGAGCAGTACTTC. V and J are TRBV11-2 and TRBJ2-7, with TRBD2 identical over 16 bases. The germline gives CDR1 SGHAT, CDR2 FQNNGV. The V and J ends lost 5 bases and 5 bases, in that order; junction bases with no gene match: 15. This CDR3 has 19 residues.

This clone was recorded once. The chain uses TRBV19 and TRBJ1-2; TRBD1 agrees at 12 bases. This CDR3 region has 17 residues. Germline loops: CDR1 LNHDA, CDR2 SQIVND (reference sequence). Trimming took 6 bases from V and 4 from J; bases not matched to a gene: 12. This chain's CDR3 is CASSPTRGQGALYGYTF. The CDR3 DNA is TGTGCCAGTAGCCCCACAAGGGGACAGGGGGCTCTCTATGGCTACACCTTC.

This clone was picked up a small number of times. The V gene is TRBV6-5, the J gene TRBJ2-1; 7 positions match TRBD1. V lost 6 bases to trimming and J lost 7 bases; unmatched junction nucleotides: 6. CDR3 size: 13 residues. CDR1 and CDR2 from the germline V gene are MNHEY and SVGAGI. The DNA of the CDR3 is TGTGCCAGCAGGCTGACAGGGTGGAATGAGCAGTTCTTC. Translated: CASRLTGWNEQFF.

This sequence joins TRBV6-5 and TRBJ1-1; D not certain. This CDR3 has 14 amino acids. Germline lookup yields CDR1 MNHEY and CDR2 SVGAGI. The germline V and J ends were trimmed by 0 bases and 4 bases, with 9 bases remaining between them. DNA for the CDR3: TGTGCCAGCAGTTACTCCGCGGGTGTCACTGAAGCTTTCTTT. Translated, it gives CASSYSAGVTEAFF.

V gene TRBV11-3 combines with J gene TRBJ2-3; D not certain. The germline V gene encodes CDR1 SGHNT and CDR2 YENEEA. The CDR3 has 16 amino acids. V was trimmed by 4 bases and J by 0 bases, leaving 14 bases between them. The CDR3, as DNA: TGTGCCAGCAGCTCTGGCGGAGTATCTAGCACAGATACGCAGTATTTT. It is translated as CASSSGGVSSTDTQYF.

The V gene is TRBV5-6, the J gene TRBJ1-1; the match to TRBD1 covers 7 bases. After removal of 7 bases from V and 3 bases from J, the junction contained 9 bases not matched to a gene. The germline gives CDR1 SGHDT, CDR2 YYEEEE. This CDR3 is 14 amino acids long. CDR3: CASGSITGDTEAFF. CDR3 bases: TGTGCCAGCGGCAGTATAACAGGGGACACTGAAGCTTTCTTT.

This clone was seen only once. This chain links TRBV4-1 with TRBJ1-3; unclear D gene. Germline V gene lookup returns CDR1 MGHRA and CDR2 YSYEKL. The CDR3 has 17 amino acids. V dropped 0 bases and J dropped 2 bases, with 14 bases sitting between them. Written as DNA, the CDR3 is TGCGCCAGCAGCCAAGATCGTTCCAGGCCTACTGGAAACACCATATATTTT. As protein: CASSQDRSRPTGNTIYF.

The V call is TRBV13, the J call TRBJ1-2, with 8 bases identical to TRBD1. The trim removed 3 bases at V and 5 bases at J, leaving 8 bases unmatched. In germline, CDR1 is PRHDT, CDR2 FYEKMQ (reference sequence). The CDR3 runs 15 residues. CDR3: CASSFGQGGGYGYTF. Written as DNA, the CDR3 is TGTGCCAGCAGCTTTGGACAGGGCGGTGGGTATGGCTACACCTTC. The full variable domain, completed using reference TRBV13 and TRBJ1-2, is AAGVIQSPRHLIKEKRETATLKCYPIPRHDTVYWYQQGPGQDPQFLISFYEKMQSDKGSIPDRFSAQQFSDYHSELNMSSLELGDSALYFCASSFGQGGGYGYTFGSGTRLTVV.

The rearrangement uses TRBV9 and TRBJ1-2, with 10 positions matching TRBD1. The CDR3 totals 15 residues. Per the germline V gene, CDR1 is SGDLS and CDR2 is YYNGEE. V lost 2 bases to trimming and J lost 3 bases; unmatched junction nucleotides: 4. The CDR3 protein is CASSVGTGAHYGYTF. CDR3 bases: TGTGCCAGCAGCGTCGGGACAGGGGCCCACTATGGCTACACCTTC.

V and J are TRBV30 and TRBJ2-7, with TRBD1 matching over 9 bases. Germline V gene lookup returns CDR1 GTSNPN and CDR2 SVGIG (reference sequence). The trim removed 3 bases at V and 7 bases at J, leaving 4 bases unmatched. This CDR3 is built from 12 residues. The CDR3 nucleotides read TGTGCCTGGAGGATGACAGGGGGGGAGCAGTACTTC. Its protein is CAWRMTGGEQYF. Using reference TRBV30 and TRBJ2-7 for the parts outside the CDR3, the full variable domain is SQTIHQWPATLVQPVGSPLSLECTVEGTSNPNLYWYRQAAGRGLQLLFYSVGIGQISSEVPQNLSASRPQDRQFILSSKKLLLSDSGFYLCAWRMTGGEQYFGPGTRLTVT.

The sample holds a few counts of this clone. Written as DNA, the CDR3 is TGTGCCTGGAGTGTACGCCTAGCGGCGGCAGATACGCAGTATTTT. This sequence encodes CAWSVRLAAADTQYF. The chain recombines TRBV30 with TRBJ2-3; 7 bases fit TRBD2. Trimming took 0 bases from V and 4 from J; bases not matched to a gene: 7. The CDR3 sequence is 15 residues long. Germline V CDR1 and CDR2: GTSNPN, SVGIG (reference sequence).

This chain joins TRBV19 and TRBJ2-3; 13 nucleotides match TRBD2. The germline V gene has CDR1 LNHDA and CDR2 SQIVND (reference sequence). J lost 3 bases, V lost 4 bases, and 4 bases had no gene match. This CDR3 spans 16 amino acids. The CDR3, as DNA: TGTGCCAGTAGTAGGACTAGCGGGGGATTAACAGATACGCAGTATTTT. Amino acid sequence: CASSRTSGGLTDTQYF.

The J gene is TRBJ1-1, the V gene TRBV5-1, with D possibly TRBD1 on 5 matching bases. The CDR3 contains 14 residues. Per germline, CDR1 SGHRS and CDR2 YFSETQ. Between the trimmed V and J ends, which lost 0 bases and 7 bases, there was a span of 13 bases. The CDR3 protein is CASSLGQGNDEAFF. For the CDR3, the DNA is TGCGCCAGCAGCTTGGGCCAGGGCAACGATGAAGCTTTCTTT.

This rearrangement joins TRBV6-2 or TRBV6-3 to TRBJ1-6; D remains unclear. The CDR3 covers 17 residues. Germline CDR1 and CDR2: MNHEY and SVGEGT. V gave up 0 bases and J gave up 8 bases, with 17 bases separating them. The CDR3 nucleotides are TGTGCCAGCAGTTACTCCCGGGGTGGAAGCGTGCATTCACCCCTCCACTTT. This sequence encodes CASSYSRGGSVHSPLHF.

This chain joins TRBV25-1 and TRBJ1-3; 8 nucleotides agree with TRBD1. CDR1 and CDR2 (germline): MGHDK, SYGVNS. The V segment lost 5 bases and the J segment 1 base; nucleotides outside the gene matches: 7. The CDR3 sequence is 16 residues long. The CDR3 nucleotides are TGTGCCAGCAGTATTCGACAGGGGTTATCTGGAAACACCATATATTTT. This codes for CASSIRQGLSGNTIYF.

The chain has TRBV10-3 and TRBJ1-2; no firm D call. Per the germline V gene, CDR1 is ENHRY and CDR2 is SYGVKD. The germline V and J ends were trimmed by 7 bases and 4 bases, with 16 bases remaining between them. The CDR3 loop spans 14 amino acids. CDR3 nucleotide sequence: TGTGCCATCACATCCGCCGTAGAGCGCTATGGCTACACCTTC. Protein: CAITSAVERYGYTF.

A single count supports this clone. The chain is built from TRBV6-6 and TRBJ2-1; D is perhaps TRBD1 (5 bases). Trimming pared 0 bases from V and 8 bases from J, leaving 8 bases between. Germline V gives CDR1 MNHNY, CDR2 SVGAGI (reference sequence). The CDR3 loop spans 13 amino acids. CDR3 DNA: TGTGCCAGCAGTTACTCAACAGGATATGAGCAGTTCTTC. Translating it yields CASSYSTGYEQFF.

V usage is TRBV27 and J usage is TRBJ2-7, with 10 positions matching TRBD1. Trimming took 10 bases from V and 7 from J; bases not matched to a gene: 16. CDR1 MNHEY and CDR2 SMNVEV come from the germline V gene (reference sequence). This CDR3 comprises 15 residues. The CDR3: CATSSGTGAFGEQYF. Written as DNA, the CDR3 is TGTGCCACCTCATCCGGGACAGGGGCCTTTGGAGAGCAGTACTTC.

The genes are TRBV10-3 and TRBJ2-3; no clear D. Germline assignment: CDR1 ENHRY and CDR2 SYGVKD. The CDR3 has 11 residues. With 10 bases removed from V and 6 bases from J, the gap between germline ends came to 11 bases. CDR3 region: CATEAQDTQYF. The CDR3 bases are TGTGCCACCGAGGCCCAGGATACGCAGTATTTT.

This chain connects TRBV19 to TRBJ1-6, with D unresolved. The V and J ends lost 5 bases and 14 bases respectively, with 13 bases between them. The CDR3 contains 12 residues. Per germline, CDR1 LNHDA and CDR2 SQIVND (reference sequence). The CDR3 loop is CASSPSSFALHF. DNA of the CDR3: TGTGCCAGTAGTCCTTCTTCGTTTGCCCTCCACTTT.

This clone was found a few times. V gene TRBV6-7 combines with J gene TRBJ1-3; D unclear. TRBV6-7 belongs to the ORF category, with a function that is uncertain. Between the trimmed V and J ends, which lost 2 bases and 4 bases, there was a span of 12 bases. CDR3 length: 15 residues. This CDR3 is CASSYAPTQGNTIYF. DNA for the CDR3: TGTGCCAGCAGTTACGCGCCGACACAGGGAAACACCATATATTTT.

The CDR3 protein is CASSTPTGTQYF. CDR3 DNA: TGTGCCAGCAGTACCCCGACAGGGACCCAGTACTTC. The V gene is TRBV28, the J gene TRBJ2-5, with D tentatively TRBD1 (6 bases). Between the trimmed V and J ends, which lost 5 bases and 7 bases, there was a span of 11 bases. In germline, CDR1 is MDHEN, CDR2 SYDVKM. CDR3 length: 12 amino acids.

This clone was recorded only once. At one boundary the junction diverges from the germline segment, which might be a read error. Additional DNA sequences in this sample encode the identical CDR3. The rearrangement joins TRBV19 to TRBJ1-6, with no clear D. This CDR3 region has 15 residues. Germline lookup yields CDR1 LNHDA and CDR2 SQIVND (reference sequence). The CDR3 DNA reads as TGTGCTAGTAGTATAGCGAGCTCCTATAATTCACCCCTCCACTTT. The encoded protein is CASSIASSYNSPLHF.